A selection of T cell receptor beta chains follows, all from one sample in a study of OX40 agonist ivuxolimab in advanced cancers. Repertoires were generated with immunoSEQ multiplex PCR, while TCRdb's copy carries only in-frame clones and drops some. The profile shows fewer than 70,000 clones, about 84% of them singletons. Here the sequenced sample was CD4+ or CD8+ T cells sorted from blood, taken in a trial of the OX40 agonist ivuxolimab. The receptors shown here come from an adult with an advanced solid tumor such as melanoma, head and neck, liver or kidney cancer. The CDR3 runs from the conserved cysteine through the conserved F or W. Fields, in order: J gene, V gene, clone size, D gene, CDR3 protein, CDR3 DNA. A D gene is named only where the DNA matches it firmly. Expanded clones are given a class, and other clones once, few, many or no size at all.

j_call: TRBJ2-1; v_call: TRBV28; clone_size: NA; d_call: NA; cdr3_aa: CASRVTGWQFF; cdr3_nt: TGTGCCAGCAGGGTAACAGGGTGGCAGTTCTTC
j_call: TRBJ1-3; v_call: TRBV7-8; clone_size: NA; d_call: NA; cdr3_aa: CASSSRTNPGGSGNTIYF; cdr3_nt: TGTGCCAGCAGCTCCCGAACTAACCCGGGAGGCTCTGGAAACACCATATATTTT
j_call: TRBJ1-5; v_call: TRBV5-1; clone_size: few; d_call: NA; cdr3_aa: CASSLGGDGNQPQHF; cdr3_nt: TGCGCCAGCAGCTTGGGGGGGGATGGTAATCAGCCCCAGCATTTT
j_call: TRBJ1-1; v_call: TRBV5-6; clone_size: NA; d_call: NA; cdr3_aa: CASSLTEWRGLGTEAFF; cdr3_nt: TGTGCCAGCAGCTTGACAGAATGGAGGGGTTTAGGCACTGAAGCTTTCTTT
j_call: TRBJ1-1; v_call: TRBV5-6; clone_size: NA; d_call: NA; cdr3_aa: CASSLVVGVGLAEAFF; cdr3_nt: TGTGCCAGCAGCTTGGTCGTCGGGGTCGGACTCGCTGAAGCTTTCTTT
j_call: TRBJ1-2; v_call: TRBV4-2; clone_size: NA; d_call: TRBD1; cdr3_aa: CASSPPPGYQQGAYGYTF; cdr3_nt: TGTGCCAGCAGCCCCCCCCCGGGTTATCAGCAGGGGGCGTATGGCTACACCTTC
j_call: TRBJ1-4; v_call: TRBV7-9; clone_size: once; d_call: TRBD1; cdr3_aa: CASSSRDRSYEKLFF; cdr3_nt: TGTGCCAGCAGCAGCCGGGACAGATCGTATGAAAAACTGTTTTTT
j_call: TRBJ2-7; v_call: TRBV5-4; clone_size: NA; d_call: NA; cdr3_aa: CASSFQSSYEQYF; cdr3_nt: TGTGCCAGCAGCTTCCAGAGTTCCTACGAGCAGTACTTC
j_call: TRBJ2-3; v_call: TRBV11-2; clone_size: NA; d_call: TRBD1; cdr3_aa: CASSLAGTGAQYF; cdr3_nt: TGTGCCAGCAGCTTAGCCGGGACAGGGGCGCAGTATTTT
j_call: TRBJ2-2; v_call: TRBV7-9; clone_size: NA; d_call: TRBD2; cdr3_aa: CASSDSTSGSTGELFF; cdr3_nt: TGTGCCAGCAGCGACTCGACTAGCGGGAGCACCGGGGAGCTGTTTTTT
j_call: TRBJ2-7; v_call: TRBV27; clone_size: NA; d_call: NA; cdr3_aa: CASSLRLAPYEQYF; cdr3_nt: TGTGCCAGCAGTTTGAGGTTAGCCCCTTACGAGCAGTACTTC
j_call: TRBJ1-2; v_call: TRBV7-2; clone_size: NA; d_call: TRBD1; cdr3_aa: CASTLEGAGYTF; cdr3_nt: TGTGCCAGCACCCTAGAGGGGGCTGGCTACACCTTC
j_call: TRBJ2-3; v_call: TRBV5-1; clone_size: NA; d_call: TRBD1; cdr3_aa: CASSRQGALGTDTQYF; cdr3_nt: TGCGCCAGCAGCAGACAGGGGGCATTAGGGACAGATACGCAGTATTTT
j_call: TRBJ1-2; v_call: TRBV11-2; clone_size: NA; d_call: NA; cdr3_aa: CATPYRDGYGYTF; cdr3_nt: TGTGCCACTCCTTACCGGGACGGATATGGCTACACCTTC
j_call: TRBJ2-7; v_call: TRBV7-3; clone_size: NA; d_call: TRBD2; cdr3_aa: CASSFSSGRGDEQYF; cdr3_nt: TGTGCCAGCAGCTTTTCTAGCGGGAGGGGCGACGAGCAGTACTTC
j_call: TRBJ2-2; v_call: TRBV7-2; clone_size: once; d_call: NA; cdr3_aa: CASSRDGFNTGELFF; cdr3_nt: TGTGCCAGCAGCCGGGACGGCTTTAACACCGGGGAGCTGTTTTTT
j_call: TRBJ1-1; v_call: TRBV7-9; clone_size: few; d_call: TRBD1; cdr3_aa: CASSLATGGNTEAFF; cdr3_nt: TGTGCCAGCAGCTTAGCGACAGGGGGGAACACTGAAGCTTTCTTT
j_call: TRBJ2-5; v_call: TRBV5-4; clone_size: few; d_call: TRBD1; cdr3_aa: CASSPTGGGETQYF; cdr3_nt: TGTGCCAGCAGCCCGACAGGGGGGGGAGAGACCCAGTACTTC
j_call: TRBJ2-5; v_call: TRBV11-2; clone_size: NA; d_call: NA; cdr3_aa: CASSLIADQETQYF; cdr3_nt: TGTGCCAGCAGCTTAATAGCGGACCAAGAGACCCAGTACTTC
j_call: TRBJ2-7; v_call: TRBV29-1; clone_size: few; d_call: NA; cdr3_aa: CSVGDRLVPYEQYF; cdr3_nt: TGCAGCGTTGGGGATCGACTAGTTCCCTACGAGCAGTACTTC
j_call: TRBJ2-5; v_call: TRBV29-1; clone_size: once; d_call: NA; cdr3_aa: CSVESSRRETQYF; cdr3_nt: TGCAGCGTTGAAAGTTCTCGCAGAGAGACCCAGTACTTC
j_call: TRBJ1-5; v_call: TRBV28; clone_size: few; d_call: NA; cdr3_aa: CASSRAPQPQHF; cdr3_nt: TGTGCCAGCAGTAGGGCTCCCCAGCCCCAGCATTTT
j_call: TRBJ2-5; v_call: TRBV4-3; clone_size: NA; d_call: NA; cdr3_aa: CASSQDVARQETQYF; cdr3_nt: TGCGCCAGCAGCCAAGATGTGGCTAGACAAGAGACCCAGTACTTC
j_call: TRBJ2-1; v_call: TRBV5-6; clone_size: once; d_call: TRBD2; cdr3_aa: CASSPRLAGTEQFF; cdr3_nt: TGTGCCAGCAGCCCTAGACTAGCGGGGACAGAGCAGTTCTTC
j_call: TRBJ2-5; v_call: TRBV2; clone_size: NA; d_call: TRBD2; cdr3_aa: CASSEREGAETQYF; cdr3_nt: TGTGCCAGCAGTGAGCGGGAGGGAGCGGAGACCCAGTACTTC
j_call: TRBJ2-2; v_call: TRBV2; clone_size: NA; d_call: TRBD1; cdr3_aa: CASTWTGYTGELFF; cdr3_nt: TGTGCCAGCACCTGGACAGGGTACACCGGGGAGCTGTTTTTT
j_call: TRBJ2-4; v_call: TRBV7-9; clone_size: NA; d_call: TRBD2; cdr3_aa: CASSFSGGAKNIQYF; cdr3_nt: TGTGCCAGCAGCTTTAGCGGGGGAGCCAAAAACATTCAGTACTTC
j_call: TRBJ2-3; v_call: TRBV2; clone_size: NA; d_call: TRBD2; cdr3_aa: CASSDPSGGNTQYF; cdr3_nt: TGTGCCAGCAGCGACCCTAGCGGGGGAAATACGCAGTATTTT
j_call: TRBJ1-1; v_call: TRBV5-1; clone_size: NA; d_call: NA; cdr3_aa: CASSWAGGNTEAFF; cdr3_nt: TGCGCCAGCAGCTGGGCAGGCGGGAACACTGAAGCTTTCTTT
j_call: TRBJ2-3; v_call: TRBV7-9; clone_size: NA; d_call: TRBD2; cdr3_aa: CASSSPASGGEAQYF; cdr3_nt: TGTGCCAGCAGCTCCCCCGCTAGCGGGGGTGAGGCGCAGTATTTT
j_call: TRBJ1-1; v_call: TRBV13; clone_size: NA; d_call: TRBD1; cdr3_aa: CASRPQGAGNTEAFF; cdr3_nt: TGTGCCAGCAGGCCGCAGGGGGCGGGGAACACTGAAGCTTTCTTT
j_call: TRBJ1-1; v_call: TRBV29-1; clone_size: NA; d_call: TRBD1; cdr3_aa: CSVNRGLSDTEAFF; cdr3_nt: TGCAGCGTTAACAGGGGTTTGAGTGACACTGAAGCTTTCTTT
j_call: TRBJ1-5; v_call: TRBV6-5; clone_size: NA; d_call: NA; cdr3_aa: CASSFSGPGPQHF; cdr3_nt: TGTGCCAGCAGTTTCTCGGGGCCCGGGCCCCAGCATTTT
j_call: TRBJ2-3; v_call: TRBV9; clone_size: NA; d_call: TRBD2; cdr3_aa: CASSVVSSGVIGDTQYF; cdr3_nt: TGTGCCAGCAGCGTAGTGTCTAGCGGGGTAATTGGAGATACGCAGTATTTT
j_call: TRBJ1-6; v_call: TRBV11-2; clone_size: NA; d_call: NA; cdr3_aa: CASSPIRHSPLHF; cdr3_nt: TGTGCCAGCAGCCCCATCAGACATTCACCCCTCCACTTT
j_call: TRBJ1-5; v_call: TRBV7-2; clone_size: NA; d_call: TRBD1; cdr3_aa: CASSPRTGEGQPQHF; cdr3_nt: TGTGCCAGCAGCCCCCGGACAGGGGAGGGACAGCCCCAGCATTTT
j_call: TRBJ1-2; v_call: TRBV19; clone_size: NA; d_call: NA; cdr3_aa: CASSWEAGYGYTF; cdr3_nt: TGTGCCAGTTCCTGGGAAGCGGGCTATGGCTACACCTTC